The entry below describes one T cell receptor beta chain. Its target is not known. The sample originates from a study of blood T cells in healthy people across ages. The study, taken as a whole, reports: Per million T cells, TCR beta diversity dropped about linearly as age rose.

Together with a sample-barcoded 5' primer, a J-beta primer mix was included in a second PCR lasting about 6 to 11 cycles. TCRdb analysed the 5' RACE reads with MiXCR anew, one entry per CDR3 protein. The sample contains some 1.5 million distinct CDR3 sequences, roughly 27% of which appear only once. This CDR3 region has 16 residues. After removal of 1 base from V and 4 bases from J, the junction contained 2 bases not matched to a gene. Germline CDR1 is SGHDN and CDR2 is FVKESK. Total RNA extracted from each sample amounted to at least 5.5 micrograms. Sequenced sample: blood. This TCR derives from a woman in her twenties or thirties in good health. The rearrangement links TRBV14 to TRBJ2-1, with TRBD2 matching over 12 bases. The CDR3 nucleotides read TGTGCCAGCAGCCAAGGAGGACTAGCGGGGTACAATGAGCAGTTCTTC. It yields the protein CASSQGGLAGYNEQFF.